The present T cell receptor (beta chain) was sequenced within a study of cytomegalovirus exposure and HLA in healthy donors. On the study more broadly: In a later analysis, the roughly 120 validation repertoires were reported to have used the same platform as the approximately 620 first-cohort repertoires. Findings and caveats of the study: There were three CMV-associated chains whose specificity for CMV antigens was confirmed in vitro. Reports indicated that the classifier achieved high specificity and sensitivity in diagnosing cytomegalovirus status. Cytomegalovirus association was assigned to more than 150 TCR beta chains.

CDR3 length equals 11 residues. V lost 8 bases to trimming and J lost 10 bases; unmatched junction nucleotides: 4. Germline lookup yields CDR1 MNHNS and CDR2 SASEGT. As concerns this clone: The antigen remains unidentified.

Here immunoSEQ multiplex PCR was the method, and the copy in TCRdb shows in-frame clones only, minus some. The sample has about 180,000 clones; around nine tenths are singletons. The chain links TRBV6-1 to TRBJ2-1, with 8 bases fitting TRBD2. The specimen was PBMCs. The TCR comes from a woman between 25 and 40 years old in good health and CMV-seronegative. The CDR3 region is CASSRGGEQFF. As DNA, the CDR3 is TGTGCCAGCTCCCGGGGGGGGGAGCAGTTCTTC.